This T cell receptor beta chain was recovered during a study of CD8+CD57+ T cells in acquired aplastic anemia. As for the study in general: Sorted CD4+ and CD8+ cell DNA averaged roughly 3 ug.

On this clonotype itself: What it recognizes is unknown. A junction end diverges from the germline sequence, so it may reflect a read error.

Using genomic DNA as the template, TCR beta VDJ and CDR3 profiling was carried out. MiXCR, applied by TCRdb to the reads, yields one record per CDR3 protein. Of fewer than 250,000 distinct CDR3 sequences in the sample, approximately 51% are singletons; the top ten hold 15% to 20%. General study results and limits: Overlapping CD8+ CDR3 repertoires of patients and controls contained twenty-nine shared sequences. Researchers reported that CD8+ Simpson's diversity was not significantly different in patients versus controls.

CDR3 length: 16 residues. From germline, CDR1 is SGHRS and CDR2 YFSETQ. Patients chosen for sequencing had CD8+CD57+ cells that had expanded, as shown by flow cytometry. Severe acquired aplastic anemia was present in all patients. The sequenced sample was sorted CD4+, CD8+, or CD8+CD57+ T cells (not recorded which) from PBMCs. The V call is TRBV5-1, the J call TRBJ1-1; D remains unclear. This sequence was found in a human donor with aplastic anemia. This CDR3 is CASSVGPGPLNTEAFF. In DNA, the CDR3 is TGTGCCAGCAGCGTAGGCCCAGGACCGCTCAACACTGAAGCTTTCTTT.